What follows are 11 T cell receptor beta chains derived from one specimen sequenced in a study of beta chain features in type 1 diabetes. Expressed TCRB transcripts were sequenced because the entire RNA isolate underwent reverse transcription. Profiled with immunoSEQ multiplex PCR; TCRdb holds only in-frame clones, not every one. The sample has 860,000 or so clones; 17% are singletons. Sequencing input: naive CD4+ T cells from blood. The source of these receptors is a woman aged 18-29 years in good health.

The chain links TRBV4-3 to TRBJ2-1; the D gene is possibly TRBD1 (5 bases). Germline V lookup: CDR1 LGHNA, CDR2 YSLEER. The CDR3 covers 14 residues. Trimming stripped 4 bases from V and 5 bases from J, with 12 bases between. This CDR3 is CASSRVDSDNEQFF. The CDR3 DNA reads as TGCGCCAGCAGCCGCGTCGACAGCGACAATGAGCAGTTCTTC.

This clone was counted between two and nine times. The chain combines TRBV5-1 with TRBJ2-1, with 8 positions matching TRBD2. Germline values: CDR1 SGHRS, CDR2 YFSETQ. CDR3 length: 16 residues. The V segment lost 4 bases and the J segment 7 bases; nucleotides outside the gene matches: 13. The CDR3 nucleotides read TGCGCCAGCAGCCCCGCCTGGGTAGCGGGAAAGAATGAGCAGTTCTTC. The encoded protein is CASSPAWVAGKNEQFF.

A note on this clone: This sample includes further DNA sequences coding for the same CDR3. The genes are TRBV4-1 and TRBJ1-5; TRBD1 aligns across 7 bases. CDR1 is MGHRA and CDR2 is YSYEKL in the germline V gene. The CDR3 has 14 amino acids. V was clipped by 4 bases and J by 2 bases; unmatched bases: 2. CDR3 region: CASSPTGGNQPQHF. The CDR3 coding sequence is TGCGCCAGCAGCCCAACAGGGGGCAATCAGCCCCAGCATTTT.

The chain combines TRBV20-1 with TRBJ2-3; D perhaps matches TRBD1 (5 bases). V was pared by 7 bases and J by 2 bases, with 7 bases between. The CDR3 runs to 11 residues. Germline V gene sequence: CDR1 DFQATT, CDR2 SNEGSKA (reference sequence). CDR3: CSGGVTDTQYF. The CDR3 DNA reads TGCAGTGGGGGCGTCACAGATACGCAGTATTTT.

This clone appeared a few times. The rearrangement uses TRBV7-9 and TRBJ1-2; D gene ambiguous. The CDR3 spans 12 residues. The ends were cut back, 5 bases at V and 8 bases at J, with 12 bases in the middle. Germline values: CDR1 SEHNR, CDR2 FQNEAQ (reference sequence). This CDR3 is CASSPWGGGYTF. CDR3 DNA: TGTGCCAGCAGCCCTTGGGGTGGAGGCTACACCTTC. The full variable domain, in which reference TRBV7-9 and TRBJ1-2 provide the parts outside the CDR3, is DTGVSQNPRHKITKRGQNVTFRCDPISEHNRLYWYRQTLGQGPEFLTYFQNEAQLEKSRLLSDRFSAERPKGSFSTLEIQRTEQGDSAMYLCASSPWGGGYTFGSGTRLTVV.

The V gene is TRBV10-3, the J gene TRBJ2-3, with D tentatively TRBD1 (5 bases). The CDR3 extends over 12 amino acids. V was cut by 11 bases and J by 2 bases, with 11 bases left in between. Germline CDR1 ENHRY, CDR2 SYGVKD. CDR3 DNA: TGTGCCGCCACAGGCTCCACAGATACGCAGTATTTT. Translating it yields CAATGSTDTQYF.

This clone was detected only a few times. The chain joins TRBV4-3 to TRBJ1-2; the D gene is possibly TRBD1 (5 bases). Looked up from germline, CDR1 is LGHNA and CDR2 is YSLEER. Trimming left V 0 bases short and J 3 bases short, with 11 bases between. The length of the CDR3 is 15 residues. CDR3 sequence: CASSQDLKQDYGYTF. In DNA form, the CDR3 reads TGCGCCAGCAGCCAAGATCTGAAACAGGACTATGGCTACACCTTC.

This clone was seen a handful of times. The chain combines TRBV5-4 with TRBJ1-2; a possible D gene is TRBD1 (6 bases). Trimming removed 5 bases from V and 0 bases from J, with 14 bases in between. The germline CDR1 and CDR2 sequences are SGHNT and YYREEE (reference sequence). The CDR3 length is 15 residues. The CDR3 sequence: CASRPTWTANYGYTF. The CDR3 bases are TGTGCCAGCAGACCAACCTGGACAGCTAACTATGGCTACACCTTC.

This clone was found a few times. The chain employs TRBV5-1 and TRBJ1-2; TRBD1 might be the D (5 bases). CDR1 is SGHRS, CDR2 YFSETQ, per germline. The V end lost 5 bases, the J end lost 1 base, and 12 bases lay between the germline ends. CDR3 size: 14 residues. The CDR3 DNA reads as TGCGCCAGCAGACCCGGGACGGATAACTATGGCTACACCTTC. As protein: CASRPGTDNYGYTF.

The V gene is TRBV7-2, the J gene TRBJ1-2; a weak D match, TRBD1 (5 bases). Germline V gives CDR1 SGHTA, CDR2 FQGNSA. CDR3 size: 16 residues. V shed 5 bases and J shed 3 bases, with 19 bases lying between them. CDR3 amino acids: CASSRQEGYGYYGYTF. In nucleotides, the CDR3 is TGTGCCAGCAGCCGGCAGGAGGGGTATGGTTACTATGGCTACACCTTC. The full variable domain, completed using reference TRBV7-2 and TRBJ1-2, is GAGVSQSPSNKVTEKGKDVELRCDPISGHTALYWYRQSLGQGLEFLIYFQGNSAPDKSGLPSDRFSAERTGGSVSTLTIQRTQQEDSAVYLCASSRQEGYGYYGYTFGSGTRLTVV.

This clone was observed a few times. The chain has TRBV9 and TRBJ2-3, with 11 bases aligning to TRBD2. The V gene's germline CDR1 is SGDLS and CDR2 YYNGEE. This CDR3 spans 20 amino acids. Losses at the gene ends were 4 bases for V and 0 bases for J; bases not matched to a gene: 16. CDR3 in amino acids: CASSFGAGTSGRISTDTQYF. The CDR3 bases are TGTGCCAGCAGCTTTGGGGCGGGGACTAGCGGCCGTATAAGCACAGATACGCAGTATTTT.